The next 26 T cell receptor beta chains were all read from a single sample in a study of blood T cell repertoires in COVID-19. The repertoire was sequenced with immunoSEQ multiplex PCR; TCRdb's copy has only in-frame clones and lacks some. The profile shows about 120,000 clones, roughly 80% of them singletons. The sample comprised peripheral blood. The receptors were gathered from a human donor in a cohort sampled during active COVID-19.

The rearrangement joins TRBV19 to TRBJ1-1; D is undetermined. With 10 bases removed from V and 4 bases from J, the gap between germline ends came to 16 bases. The CDR3 length is 13 residues. CDR1 is LNHDA and CDR2 is SQIVND in the germline V gene (reference sequence). CDR3 DNA sequence: TGTGCCACCCGAGAGGAGGTGTCCACTGAAGCTTTCTTT. Translating it yields CATREEVSTEAFF.

The chain employs TRBV5-6 and TRBJ2-3; tentative D call: TRBD2 (6 bases). The CDR3 length is 15 residues. Trimming removed 6 bases from V and 6 bases from J, with 20 bases in between. Looked up from germline, CDR1 is SGHDT and CDR2 is YYEEEE. CDR3 amino acids: CASTTDWGGDDTQYF. The CDR3 DNA reads as TGTGCCAGCACAACTGACTGGGGAGGTGACGATACGCAGTATTTT.

The chain combines TRBV18 with TRBJ1-4; 9 bases map to TRBD1. This CDR3 spans 14 amino acids. From germline, CDR1 is KGHSH and CDR2 LQKENI. The ends lost 3 bases at V and 8 bases at J; junction bases unmatched: 4. The CDR3, as DNA: TGTGCCAGCTCACCCTCCGACAGGGGGGAAAAACTGTTTTTT. This encodes CASSPSDRGEKLFF.

The chain is built from TRBV15 and TRBJ1-4, with D perhaps TRBD1 (5 bases). Between the trimmed V and J ends, which lost 6 bases and 7 bases, there was a span of 18 bases. Germline V CDR1 and CDR2: LNHNV, YYDKDF (reference sequence). The CDR3 sequence is 15 residues long. Here the CDR3 DNA reads TGTGCCACCAGACGTGGGGCAGGGTCCGGTGAAAAACTGTTTTTT. Translating gives CATRRGAGSGEKLFF.

This clone came up a few times. The chain uses TRBV25-1 and TRBJ2-7; D ambiguous. Germline assignment: CDR1 MGHDK and CDR2 SYGVNS. Trimming shortened V by 3 bases and J by 0 bases, and 9 bases separated the two germline ends. The CDR3 runs to 14 residues. CDR3 in DNA: TGTGCCAGCAGTGAGTACAGCAACTCCTACGAGCAGTACTTC. Its translation: CASSEYSNSYEQYF.

The rearrangement joins TRBV3-1 (or the pseudogene TRBV3-2) to TRBJ1-4, with D maybe TRBD1 (6 bases). The CDR3 has 14 residues. With 1 base removed from V and 10 bases from J, the gap between germline ends came to 13 bases. Germline loops: CDR1 LGHDT, CDR2 YNNKEL (reference sequence). The DNA for the CDR3 is TGTGCCAGCAGCCAAGGCGAGGGGGTGGGAAAACTGTTTTTT. This sequence encodes CASSQGEGVGKLFF.

The rearrangement joins TRBV5-6 to TRBJ1-1; 8 positions match TRBD1. Trimming removed 1 base from V and 4 bases from J; junction bases left unmatched: 9. The CDR3 spans 16 residues. The V gene's germline CDR1 is SGHDT and CDR2 YYEEEE. CDR3 region: CASSLTGGTWGTEAFF. The CDR3 DNA reads TGTGCCAGCAGCTTGACAGGGGGGACTTGGGGCACTGAAGCTTTCTTT.

CDR3 DNA sequence: TGTGCCAGCAGCCAAGAAGGACTAGCGCCCCGGGAGACCCAGTACTTC. It translates to CASSQEGLAPRETQYF. The rearrangement joins TRBV3-1 (or the pseudogene TRBV3-2) to TRBJ2-5, with 9 bases lining up with TRBD2. The junction had 7 bases not matched to a gene; V was cut back by 0 bases and J by 5 bases. The CDR3 length is 16 residues. Germline V gives CDR1 LGHDT, CDR2 YNNKEL (reference sequence).

CDR3 nucleotides: TGTGCCAGCAGCATAGGACGGAGTCAGCCCCAGCATTTT. Translated, it gives CASSIGRSQPQHF. The chain is built from TRBV11-3 and TRBJ1-5; unclear D gene. V dropped 5 bases and J dropped 6 bases, with 11 bases sitting between them. CDR3 size: 13 residues. Germline assignment: CDR1 SGHNT and CDR2 YENEEA.

This rearrangement joins TRBV2 to TRBJ1-2; D call uncertain. Germline V lookup: CDR1 SNHLY, CDR2 FYNNEI. The V end was cut by 5 bases, the J end by 8 bases, with 15 bases between. The CDR3 totals 13 residues. CDR3 loop: CASSFAPRGGYTF. The CDR3 DNA reads TGTGCCAGCAGTTTCGCACCCCGGGGAGGCTACACCTTC. The full variable domain, with the rest looked up from reference TRBV2 and TRBJ1-2, is EPEVTQTPSHQVTQMGQEVILRCVPISNHLYFYWYRQILGQKVEFLVSFYNNEISEKSEIFDDQFSVERPDGSNFTLKIRSTKLEDSAMYFCASSFAPRGGYTFGSGTRLTVV.

V and J are TRBV19 and TRBJ2-7, with a weak D call TRBD2 (6 bases). V was cut by 3 bases and J by 2 bases, with 17 bases left in between. This CDR3 comprises 16 residues. Germline CDR1 and CDR2: LNHDA and SQIVND (reference sequence). The CDR3 coding sequence is TGTGCCAGTAGTATGTCGATACGGCGGGATGCCTACGAGCAGTACTTC. It codes for CASSMSIRRDAYEQYF.

The rearrangement links TRBV7-9 to TRBJ1-3; 10 nucleotides match TRBD1. The CDR3 has 17 amino acids. The J segment lost 1 base and the V segment lost 5 bases, leaving 8 bases of the junction unmatched. Germline CDR1 SEHNR, CDR2 FQNEAQ (reference sequence). This chain's CDR3 is CASSAPGQGPSGNTIYF. CDR3 nucleotides: TGTGCCAGCAGCGCCCCGGGACAGGGGCCATCTGGAAACACCATATATTTT.

This chain uses TRBV14 with TRBJ2-7; 9 bases are shared with TRBD1. V gave up 5 bases and J gave up 1 base; unmatched junction bases: 3. There are 14 residues in the CDR3. The germline V gene has CDR1 SGHDN and CDR2 FVKESK. The CDR3: CASSSGQGSYEQYF. As DNA, the CDR3 is TGTGCCAGCAGCTCCGGACAGGGGTCCTACGAGCAGTACTTC. The whole variable domain, remainder taken from reference TRBV14 and TRBJ2-7, is EAGVTQFPSHSVIEKGQTVTLRCDPISGHDNLYWYRRVMGKEIKFLLHFVKESKQDESGMPNNRFLAERTGGTYSTLKVQPAELEDSGVYFCASSSGQGSYEQYFGPGTRLTVT.

The chain is built from TRBV12-3 or TRBV12-4 and TRBJ1-1, with 7 bases that match TRBD1. Trimming at V came to 6 bases and at J to 8 bases, leaving 9 bases not matched to a gene. This CDR3 region has 13 residues. The CDR3 sequence is CASSIWDSSEAFF. The CDR3 region has the DNA TGTGCCAGCAGCATTTGGGACAGCTCGGAAGCTTTCTTT.

This clone was counted between two and nine times. V and J are TRBV6-5 and TRBJ1-2; D is possibly TRBD1 (5 bases). CDR1 MNHEY and CDR2 SVGAGI come from the germline V gene. The CDR3 length is 14 residues. The V gene lost 2 bases and the J gene lost 7 bases, with 14 bases spanning the gap. CDR3 DNA: TGTGCCAGCAGTTACCGGGGGGGTTTCTCTGGCTACACCTTC. This sequence encodes CASSYRGGFSGYTF.

The J gene is TRBJ1-3, the V gene TRBV19; possible D gene TRBD1, 6 bases. The CDR3 consists of 15 residues. The germline V gene encodes CDR1 LNHDA and CDR2 SQIVND (reference sequence). Trimming took off 7 bases at V and 0 bases at J, with 13 bases between the two ends. This CDR3 is CASTIRGSSGNTIYF. CDR3 bases: TGTGCCAGTACGATCAGGGGTTCCTCTGGAAACACCATATATTTT.

The chain combines TRBV7-9 with TRBJ2-7; TRBD2 is a possible D gene (6 bases). CDR3 length: 13 residues. Trimming pared 6 bases from V and 6 bases from J, leaving 15 bases between. Germline CDR1 SEHNR, CDR2 FQNEAQ (reference sequence). This chain's CDR3 is CASSSPSVIEQYF. Written as DNA, the CDR3 is TGTGCCAGCAGTTCTCCTAGCGTAATCGAGCAGTACTTC.

The rearrangement uses TRBV4-1 and TRBJ1-1; the match to TRBD1 covers 8 bases. The CDR3 is 17 residues long. The V and J ends lost 3 bases and 0 bases, in that order; junction bases with no gene match: 9. Germline V gene data show CDR1 as MGHRA and CDR2 as YSYEKL. CDR3 in DNA: TGCGCCAGCAGCCAGACAGGGGTCTCCCGGATGAACACTGAAGCTTTCTTT. It codes for CASSQTGVSRMNTEAFF.

The chain recombines TRBV25-1 with TRBJ2-7; tentative D call: TRBD1 (6 bases). The CDR3 sequence is 18 residues long. Trimming removed 4 bases at V and 0 bases at J, with 22 bases between. Germline V gene lookup returns CDR1 MGHDK and CDR2 SYGVNS. The CDR3 bases are TGTGCCAGCAGTGTTTACACCCCGGGACAACGACTCTCCTACGAGCAGTACTTC. Amino acids: CASSVYTPGQRLSYEQYF.

This chain's CDR3 is CASSLETEAFF. In nucleotides, the CDR3 is TGTGCCAGTAGTCTCGAGACTGAAGCTTTCTTT. The chain joins TRBV19 to TRBJ1-1; no clear D gene. CDR1 LNHDA and CDR2 SQIVND come from the germline V gene (reference sequence). The CDR3 loop spans 11 amino acids. Trimming took 5 bases from V and 5 from J, leaving 6 bases between them.

J is TRBJ2-7 and V is TRBV6-6; a weak D match, TRBD1 (6 bases). Germline V gene sequence: CDR1 MNHNY, CDR2 SVGAGI (reference sequence). The CDR3 consists of 15 residues. The V end was cut by 3 bases, the J end by 7 bases, with 19 bases between. CDR3 residues: CASSYPGTPWLEQYF. The CDR3 nucleotides are TGTGCCAGCAGTTATCCCGGGACACCATGGCTGGAGCAGTACTTC.

The chain links TRBV18 to TRBJ1-6; D is ambiguous. Trimming pared 3 bases from V and 7 bases from J, leaving 10 bases between. Germline values: CDR1 KGHSH, CDR2 LQKENI. The CDR3 contains 14 residues. CDR3 DNA: TGTGCCAGCTCACCCTCCCCCGGGAATTCACCCCTCCACTTT. Encoded protein: CASSPSPGNSPLHF.

The chain joins TRBV7-9 to TRBJ2-7; TRBD2 matches at 9 bases. This CDR3 has 15 residues. Trimming took 2 bases from V and 5 from J; bases not matched to a gene: 7. CDR1 and CDR2 from the germline V gene are SEHNR and FQNEAQ (reference sequence). The CDR3 nucleotides are TGTGCCAGCAGCTTAAGGGCGGGGGGGCAGAACGAGCAGTACTTC. Amino acid sequence: CASSLRAGGQNEQYF.

This rearrangement joins TRBV18 to TRBJ2-7, with 8 bases lining up with TRBD1. The CDR3 spans 14 residues. Losses at the gene ends were 6 bases for V and 1 base for J; bases not matched to a gene: 5. Germline V lookup: CDR1 KGHSH, CDR2 LQKENI. CDR3: CASSPRTGSYEQYF. In DNA form, the CDR3 reads TGTGCCAGCTCCCCCAGGACAGGGTCCTACGAGCAGTACTTC. The variable domain in full, completed from reference TRBV18 and TRBJ2-7, reads NAGVMQNPRHLVRRRGQEARLRCSPMKGHSHVYWYRQLPEEGLKFMVYLQKENIIDESGMPKERFSAEFPKEGPSILRIQQVVRGDSAAYFCASSPRTGSYEQYFGPGTRLTVT.

V gene TRBV11-2 combines with J gene TRBJ2-7, with D possibly TRBD2 on 5 matching bases. Germline CDR1 reads SGHAT; CDR2 reads FQNNGV. This CDR3 has 14 amino acids. V was clipped by 4 bases and J by 6 bases, with 16 bases between them. The DNA of the CDR3 is TGTGCCAGCAGCTCACCAACTAGTCTTGGCGAGCAGTACTTC. Protein sequence: CASSSPTSLGEQYF.

In this sample, this clone turned up once. The J gene is TRBJ1-2, the V gene TRBV5-1, with no clear D. The V end was cut by 2 bases, the J end by 8 bases, with 10 bases between. The CDR3 has 12 residues. CDR1 and CDR2 (germline): SGHRS, YFSETQ. The CDR3 protein is CASSFSGDGYTF. CDR3 in DNA: TGCGCCAGCAGCTTTTCGGGAGACGGCTACACCTTC.